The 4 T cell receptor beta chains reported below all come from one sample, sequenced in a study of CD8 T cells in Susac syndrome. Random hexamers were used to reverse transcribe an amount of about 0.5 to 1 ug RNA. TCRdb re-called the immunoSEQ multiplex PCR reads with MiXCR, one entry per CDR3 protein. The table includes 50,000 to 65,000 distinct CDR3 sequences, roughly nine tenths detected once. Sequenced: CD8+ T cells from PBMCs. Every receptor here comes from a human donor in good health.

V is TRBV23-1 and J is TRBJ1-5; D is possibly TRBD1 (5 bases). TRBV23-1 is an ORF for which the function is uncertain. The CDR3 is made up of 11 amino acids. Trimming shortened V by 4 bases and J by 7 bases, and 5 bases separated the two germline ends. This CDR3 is CASSRQQPQHF. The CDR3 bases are TGCGCCAGCAGTCGACAGCAGCCCCAGCATTTT.

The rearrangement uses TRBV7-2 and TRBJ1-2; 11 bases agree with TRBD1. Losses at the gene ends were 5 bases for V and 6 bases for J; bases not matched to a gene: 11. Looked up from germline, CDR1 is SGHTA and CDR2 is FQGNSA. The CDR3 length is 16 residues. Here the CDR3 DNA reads TGTGCCAGCAGCCCTGAACCGGGGACAGGGGGTGATGGCTACACCTTC. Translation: CASSPEPGTGGDGYTF.

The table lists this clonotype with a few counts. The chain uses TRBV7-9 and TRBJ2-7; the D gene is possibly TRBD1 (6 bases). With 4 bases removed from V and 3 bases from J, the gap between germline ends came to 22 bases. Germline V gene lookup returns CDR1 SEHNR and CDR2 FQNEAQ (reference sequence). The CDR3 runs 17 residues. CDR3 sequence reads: CASSSIEGQLGVYEQYF. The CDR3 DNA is TGTGCCAGCAGCTCTATAGAAGGACAGCTGGGGGTCTACGAGCAGTACTTC.

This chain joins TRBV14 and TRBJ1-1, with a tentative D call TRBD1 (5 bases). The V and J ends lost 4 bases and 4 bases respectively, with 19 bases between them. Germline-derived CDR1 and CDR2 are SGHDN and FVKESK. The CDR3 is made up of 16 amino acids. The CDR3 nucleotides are TGTGCCAGCAGCCGGAGGTTTATGGGGGAGGCCACTGAAGCTTTCTTT. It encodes CASSRRFMGEATEAFF.